The 28 T cell receptor delta chains below were found in one sample sequenced in a study of Vδ1+ human thymocytes. The study's findings and limits: In the thymus, TRG and TRD repertoires looked highly polyclonal with Gaussian CDR3 lengths.

Their antigen targets remain unknown. Extracted RNA was reverse transcribed into cDNA. Pooled V-gene forward primers with one constant-region reverse primer generated the CDR3 amplicons by multiplex PCR. TCRdb reprocessed the multiplex PCR reads using CATT. Counted here are 70,000 to 90,000 delta-chain clones, approximately 34% occurring once; the ten biggest clones make up around 0.3%. Sample: Vdelta1+ gamma-delta thymocytes from the thymus. The subset was: FACS-sorted CD3+ TCRalphabeta- TCRVdelta1+ TCRVdelta2- thymocytes. These receptors were collected from a boy younger than two who had congenital heart surgery.

The V call is TRDV1, the J call TRDJ1; 7 nucleotides line up with TRDD3. Germline-derived CDR1 and CDR2 are TSWWSYY and QGS. Unmatched junction bases numbered 12, after V lost 1 base and J lost 10 bases. The CDR3 is 15 amino acids. CDR3 sequence (DNA): TGTGCTCTTGGGGAACACCTACCCGGGGGATTAACACTCATCTTT. Amino acid sequence: CALGEHLPGGLTLIF.

V is TRDV1 and J is TRDJ1; tentative D call: TRDD3 (6 bases). The CDR3 length is 20 residues. Trimming cost V 4 bases and J 0 bases, with 27 bases left between them. In germline, CDR1 is TSWWSYY, CDR2 QGS. CDR3 nucleotides: TGTGCTCTTGGGGCCATCTTTTCCGAGGGGATGTCCCCTTACACCGATAAACTCATCTTT. Its translation is CALGAIFSEGMSPYTDKLIF.

With respect to this clone: Other DNA variants within this sample encode the same CDR3. The chain joins TRDV2 to TRDJ1; 9 bases agree with TRDD3. With V trimmed by 0 bases and J by 2 bases, 18 bases remained unmatched. From germline, CDR1 is GEAIGNYY and CDR2 EKD. This CDR3 is built from 20 residues. CDR3 bases: TGTGCCTGTGACACCGGCGACTCCTGGGGGATCCACAGCGGGACCGATAAACTCATCTTT. This codes for CACDTGDSWGIHSGTDKLIF.

The chain carries TRDV1 and TRDJ1; the match to TRDD3 covers 10 bases. Germline values: CDR1 TSWWSYY, CDR2 QGS. The V segment lost 1 base and the J segment 1 base; nucleotides outside the gene matches: 9. The CDR3 loop spans 18 amino acids. The CDR3 bases are TGTGCTCTTGGGGAACGTCCTGTACTGGGGGATTCCACCGATAAACTCATCTTT. Amino acid sequence: CALGERPVLGDSTDKLIF.

The chain combines TRDV1 with TRDJ1; 12 bases agree with TRDD3. The V gene's germline CDR1 is TSWWSYY and CDR2 QGS. The CDR3 is 18 residues long. Trimming removed 2 bases from V and 0 bases from J; junction bases left unmatched: 7. CDR3 coding DNA: TGTGCTCTTGGGGAAAAATCTGGGGGATACGGGGACACCGATAAACTCATCTTT. The encoded protein is CALGEKSGGYGDTDKLIF.

This clone has a handful of counts. The V call is TRDV1, the J call TRDJ1, with a tentative D call TRDD2 (5 bases). CDR1 TSWWSYY and CDR2 QGS come from the germline V gene. The CDR3 is made up of 16 amino acids. V lost 3 bases to trimming and J lost 11 bases, with 25 bases between them. The CDR3 loop reads CALGDPPAFAPVGLIF. The CDR3 region has the DNA TGTGCTCTTGGGGACCCTCCGGCCTTCGCGCCAGTCGGTCTCATCTTT.

J is TRDJ1 and V is TRDV1; tentatively, D is TRDD3 (6 bases). This CDR3 comprises 16 residues. The V end was cut by 4 bases, the J end by 8 bases, with 23 bases between. Germline CDR1 TSWWSYY, CDR2 QGS. The CDR3 loop reads CALGVTDLRGWGKLIF. CDR3 sequence (DNA): TGTGCTCTTGGGGTTACAGACCTACGGGGGTGGGGGAAACTCATCTTT.

In its sample, this clone was seen many times. The genes are TRDV2 and TRDJ1, with D maybe TRDD2 (5 bases). Germline lookup yields CDR1 GEAIGNYY and CDR2 EKD. This CDR3 spans 17 amino acids. V lost 3 bases and J lost 0, with 19 bases in between. For the CDR3, the DNA is TGTGCCTGTGACCCTACTTCGGAGTATACCGACACCGATAAACTCATCTTT. This encodes CACDPTSEYTDTDKLIF.

Details on this clone: Mismatch with germline at one junction end may stem from a read error. The chain uses TRDV1 and TRDJ1; a possible D gene is TRDD3 (5 bases). The CDR3 totals 17 residues. Germline lookup yields CDR1 TSWWSYY and CDR2 QGS. The CDR3 loop reads CALGELLRTRGVAKLIF. CDR3 DNA sequence: TGTGCCCTTGGGGAATTACTACGTACCCGGGGGGTAGCTAAACTCATCTTT.

This clone was seen a few times. The chain links TRDV1 to TRDJ1, with D unclear. This CDR3 is built from 16 residues. Trimming removed 0 bases at V and 0 bases at J, with 11 bases between. CDR1 is TSWWSYY and CDR2 is QGS in the germline V gene. Here the CDR3 DNA reads TGTGCTCTTGGGGAACTCCGTAACCTCCACACCGATAAACTCATCTTT. Its protein is CALGELRNLHTDKLIF.

This clone appeared a single time. V and J are TRDV1 and TRDJ1; 13 bases match TRDD3. Germline loops: CDR1 TSWWSYY, CDR2 QGS. The V segment lost 4 bases and the J segment 0 bases; nucleotides outside the gene matches: 23. CDR3 size: 23 residues. CDR3 sequence (DNA): TGTGCTCTTGGGGCCCTAGGCCTTCCTTCACGTACTGGGGGATACGCGAACACCGATAAACTCATCTTT. Translated, it gives CALGALGLPSRTGGYANTDKLIF.

The chain employs TRDV1 and TRDJ1; the match to TRDD3 covers 8 bases. Unmatched junction bases numbered 22, after V lost 0 bases and J lost 1 base. Germline-derived CDR1 and CDR2 are TSWWSYY and QGS. This CDR3 is 22 amino acids long. The CDR3 DNA reads as TGTGCTCTTGGGGAACTCTTGGAACTCCTGGGTACTGGGGGCCTCCTCACCGATAAACTCATCTTT. The encoded protein is CALGELLELLGTGGLLTDKLIF.

V is TRDV1 and J is TRDJ1; 7 bases fit TRDD3. From germline, CDR1 is TSWWSYY and CDR2 QGS. CDR3 length: 22 amino acids. The trim removed 0 bases at V and 0 bases at J, leaving 22 bases unmatched. CDR3: CALGELGREWGTLRKYTDKLIF. The CDR3 DNA follows: TGTGCTCTTGGGGAACTAGGGAGGGAGTGGGGGACCCTTCGAAAGTACACCGATAAACTCATCTTT.

This clone came up a few times. V gene TRDV1 combines with J gene TRDJ1; 11 bases are shared with TRDD3. Trimming took 2 bases from V and 0 from J; bases not matched to a gene: 8. The CDR3 loop spans 18 amino acids. The germline gives CDR1 TSWWSYY, CDR2 QGS. The CDR3 nucleotides are TGTGCTCTTGGGGAAGTTCTGTACTGGGGGATAAACACCGATAAACTCATCTTT. Protein product: CALGEVLYWGINTDKLIF.

This clone was recorded once. The chain employs TRDV1 and TRDJ1, with 11 bases aligning to TRDD3. Germline V gene lookup returns CDR1 TSWWSYY and CDR2 QGS. The CDR3 has 17 residues. Trimming removed 10 bases from V and 4 bases from J; junction bases left unmatched: 17. CDR3 residues: CAPSNLYWGILGDKLIF. Written as DNA, the CDR3 is TGTGCTCCCAGTAATCTGTACTGGGGGATATTGGGCGATAAACTCATCTTT.

The chain employs TRDV1 and TRDJ1; 7 nucleotides match TRDD3. There are 17 residues in the CDR3. Germline V gene data show CDR1 as TSWWSYY and CDR2 as QGS. V was clipped by 4 bases and J by 2 bases; unmatched bases: 13. This chain's CDR3 is CALGGLRAGGPTDKLIF. CDR3 nucleotides: TGTGCTCTTGGGGGACTTAGGGCTGGGGGCCCGACCGATAAACTCATCTTT.

In its sample, this clone was seen a few times. The chain carries TRDV1 and TRDJ1; 7 nucleotides match TRDD2. The length of the CDR3 is 22 residues. Germline V CDR1 and CDR2: TSWWSYY, QGS. The V gene end was trimmed by 4 bases and the J gene end by 1 base; junction bases not matched to a gene: 27. The CDR3 loop is CALGGRPSSLVVRGSGTDKLIF. In nucleotides, the CDR3 is TGTGCTCTTGGGGGACGGCCTTCCTCACTGGTCGTACGGGGAAGTGGCACCGATAAACTCATCTTT.

Details on this clone: Being one base from a much bigger clone, this may be a read error. This rearrangement joins TRDV2 to TRDJ1, with D hard to call. In germline, CDR1 is GEAIGNYY, CDR2 EKD. This CDR3 contains 15 residues. The CDR3 DNA sequence: TGTGCCTGTGACACCGCGGTACCGTACACCGATAAACACATCTTT. Encoded protein: CACDTAVPYTDKHIF.

This clone was seen only a few times. This chain links TRDV1 with TRDJ2; 8 nucleotides match TRDD3. The CDR3 consists of 21 residues. CDR1 is TSWWSYY and CDR2 is QGS in the germline V gene. With 3 bases clipped from V and 0 bases from J, the junction kept 18 bases outside the gene matches. DNA of the CDR3: TGTGCTCTTGGGGAGTGCGCGGACCGGTACTGGGGGGTTTCTTTGACAGCACAACTCTTCTTT. Translation gives CALGECADRYWGVSLTAQLFF.

V is TRDV1 and J is TRDJ1; D not resolved. V was pared by 0 bases and J by 4 bases, with 18 bases between. This CDR3 contains 17 residues. From germline, CDR1 is TSWWSYY and CDR2 QGS. The CDR3 sequence: CALGELPLWRGLDKLIF. DNA for the CDR3: TGTGCTCTTGGGGAACTCCCACTTTGGAGGGGTCTCGATAAACTCATCTTT.

The rearrangement links TRDV1 to TRDJ1; 8 positions agree with TRDD2. Germline V gives CDR1 TSWWSYY, CDR2 QGS. J was trimmed by 2 bases and V by 1 base; bases with no gene match: 21. The CDR3 has 21 residues. As DNA, the CDR3 is TGTGCTCTTGGGGAACGTTGGCTTCCTACACACTCTACAAGTGGGACCGATAAACTCATCTTT. It specifies CALGERWLPTHSTSGTDKLIF.

This clone was seen more than once but under ten times. V usage is TRDV1 and J usage is TRDJ1, with D tentatively TRDD3 (10 bases). Germline assignment: CDR1 TSWWSYY and CDR2 QGS. CDR3 length equals 21 residues. The V gene lost 1 base and the J gene lost 2 bases, with 29 bases spanning the gap. The CDR3 DNA is TGTGCTCTTGGGGAACCCGAGGCCTTCCTACGCCTACTGGGGGATACCGATAAACTCATCTTT. Its protein product is CALGEPEAFLRLLGDTDKLIF.

This clone has only one observation. The chain links TRDV1 to TRDJ1, with D perhaps matching TRDD2 (5 bases). The CDR3 has 18 residues. V shed 3 bases and J shed 3 bases, with 23 bases lying between them. Per germline, CDR1 TSWWSYY and CDR2 QGS. The CDR3 bases are TGTGCTCTTGGGGAGGTTCCTGGCCCTCTACCGAGTCCCGATAAACTCATCTTT. As protein: CALGEVPGPLPSPDKLIF.

The gene calls are TRDV1 and TRDJ1; no clear D gene. This CDR3 is built from 16 residues. Germline values: CDR1 TSWWSYY, CDR2 QGS. Trimming shortened V by 5 bases and J by 0 bases, and 16 bases separated the two germline ends. CDR3 in amino acids: CALGNLLPYHTDKLIF. As DNA, the CDR3 is TGTGCTCTTGGGAACCTCCTCCCTTATCACACCGATAAACTCATCTTT.

This chain uses TRDV2 with TRDJ1, with 10 bases identical to TRDD3. Trimming cost V 5 bases and J 0 bases; bases outside gene matches: 20. This CDR3 is 20 amino acids long. Per germline, CDR1 GEAIGNYY and CDR2 EKD. CDR3 in DNA: TGTGCCTGTGCCCCAGCTTCGGTCTGGGGGATAGAGATGGACACCGATAAACTCATCTTT. Encoded protein: CACAPASVWGIEMDTDKLIF.

The rearrangement links TRDV1 to TRDJ1, with 7 bases lining up with TRDD3. The CDR3 is made up of 20 amino acids. The trim removed 0 bases at V and 0 bases at J, leaving 16 bases unmatched. From germline, CDR1 is TSWWSYY and CDR2 QGS. This CDR3 is CALGELAFCSGGPHTDKLIF. The DNA of the CDR3 is TGTGCTCTTGGGGAACTTGCGTTTTGTTCTGGGGGCCCCCACACCGATAAACTCATCTTT.

This clone has more than one count but fewer than ten. The chain uses TRDV1 and TRDJ1; 12 bases match TRDD3. V lost 5 bases, J lost 3 bases, and 25 bases stayed unmatched. The CDR3 spans 22 residues. The germline V gene has CDR1 TSWWSYY and CDR2 QGS. This CDR3 is CALGPHPTTPHWGIPYPDKLIF. The CDR3 region has the DNA TGTGCTCTTGGGCCACATCCTACCACTCCGCACTGGGGGATACCCTACCCCGATAAACTCATCTTT.

This clone was recorded a few times. The gene calls are TRDV1 and TRDJ1; 10 bases align to TRDD3. V gave up 4 bases and J gave up 2 bases; unmatched junction bases: 16. Germline lookup yields CDR1 TSWWSYY and CDR2 QGS. The CDR3 is 19 amino acids. The CDR3 region is CALGGPRVWGIKFTDKLIF. The DNA for the CDR3 is TGTGCTCTTGGGGGGCCCCGGGTCTGGGGGATAAAGTTTACCGATAAACTCATCTTT.